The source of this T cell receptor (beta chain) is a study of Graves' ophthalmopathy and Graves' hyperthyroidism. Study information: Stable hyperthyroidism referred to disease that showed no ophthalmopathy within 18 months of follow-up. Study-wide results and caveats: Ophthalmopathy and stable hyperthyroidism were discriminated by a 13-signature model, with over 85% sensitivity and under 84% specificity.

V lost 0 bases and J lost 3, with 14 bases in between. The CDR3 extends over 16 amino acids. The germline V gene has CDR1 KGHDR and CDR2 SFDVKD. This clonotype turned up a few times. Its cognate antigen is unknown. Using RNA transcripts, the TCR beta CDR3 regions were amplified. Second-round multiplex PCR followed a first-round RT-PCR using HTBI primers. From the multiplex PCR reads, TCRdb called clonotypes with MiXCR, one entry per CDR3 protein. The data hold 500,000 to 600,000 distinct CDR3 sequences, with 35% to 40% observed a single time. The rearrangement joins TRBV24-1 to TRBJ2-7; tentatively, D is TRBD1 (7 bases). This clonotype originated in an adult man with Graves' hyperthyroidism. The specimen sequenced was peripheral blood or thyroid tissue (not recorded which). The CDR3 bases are TGTGCCACCAGTGATTTGGGACAGGAGGGGGACTACGAGCAGTACTTC. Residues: CATSDLGQEGDYEQYF.